This TCR beta chain was documented in a study of CD8+ T cells in alopecia areata. Study-wide results and limits: Scalp clonality and expanded CD8+ clones among the top 100 were significantly decreased by tofacitinib. Shared TCR sequences were less clear between patients than in mice, possibly partly from HLA diversity. Given one nonresponder, whether baseline CD8+ expansion relates to response remains uncertain.

With respect to this clone: The antigen remains unidentified.

The V gene's germline CDR1 is SGHVS and CDR2 FQNEAQ. V dropped 5 bases and J dropped 3 bases, with 11 bases sitting between them. This CDR3 has 13 residues. Treatment meaning: oral pan-JAK inhibitor, 5-10 mg twice daily. Extracted from the samples, RNA was reverse transcribed into cDNA to serve as the sequencing template. TCRdb's copy holds only in-frame clones and misses some; the assay was immunoSEQ multiplex PCR. The profile shows 180,000 or so clones, approximately 51% of them singletons. This sequence was found in a human donor with alopecia areata. The material was CD8+ T cells sorted from blood, obtained around week 54, from a patient treated with tofacitinib. V is TRBV7-8 and J is TRBJ2-7; D is unresolved. The CDR3 spells CASSPTSDYEQYF. The CDR3 DNA is TGTGCCAGCAGCCCAACGTCAGACTACGAGCAGTACTTC. Full variable domain (remainder filled in from reference TRBV7-8 and TRBJ2-7): GAGVSQSPRYKVAKRGQDVALRCDPISGHVSLFWYQQALGQGPEFLTYFQNEAQLDKSGLPSDRFFAERPEGSVSTLKIQRTQQEDSAVYLCASSPTSDYEQYFGPGTRLTVT.